Each of the 30 T cell receptor beta chains below was sequenced from the same sample in a study of blood T cell repertoires in COVID-19. Profiled with immunoSEQ multiplex PCR; TCRdb holds only in-frame clones, not every one. The data show 310,000 or so clones, approximately 83% seen once. Specimen: peripheral blood. The source is a woman aged 30 to 39 who had recovered from COVID-19.

The rearrangement links TRBV7-9 to TRBJ2-1; TRBD2 matches 9 bases. Germline V gene sequence: CDR1 SEHNR, CDR2 FQNEAQ (reference sequence). V shed 4 bases, J shed 5 bases, and the junction held 6 bases outside the gene matches. CDR3 length: 15 residues. The DNA of the CDR3 is TGTGCCAGCAGCTCCTCGGGGACTAGCCACAATGAGCAGTTCTTC. Translated: CASSSSGTSHNEQFF.

V gene TRBV2 combines with J gene TRBJ2-1, with D tentatively TRBD1 (6 bases). V was shortened by 7 bases and J by 0 bases, with 19 bases between the two germline ends. The CDR3 totals 17 residues. Per germline, CDR1 SNHLY and CDR2 FYNNEI. The DNA of the CDR3 is TGTGCCAGCACCGCCGTTGGGACATCGAGCTCCTACAATGAGCAGTTCTTC. This encodes CASTAVGTSSSYNEQFF.

This clone was counted once. V and J are TRBV24-1 and TRBJ2-2; 7 bases are shared with TRBD1. The CDR3 spans 13 residues. CDR1 is KGHDR and CDR2 is SFDVKD in the germline V gene. V trimming: 12 bases; J trimming: 0 bases; junction bases outside the gene matches: 3. CDR3 sequence: CASTGANTGELFF. The CDR3 DNA is TGTGCCTCTACAGGGGCGAACACCGGGGAGCTGTTTTTT.

This clone is a singleton in its sample. The rearrangement joins TRBV13 to TRBJ2-7; D possibly corresponds to TRBD1 (6 bases). This CDR3 comprises 14 residues. In germline, CDR1 is PRHDT, CDR2 FYEKMQ (reference sequence). Trimming shortened V by 3 bases and J by 1 base, and 10 bases separated the two germline ends. The CDR3 coding sequence is TGTGCCAGCAGCTTCCGGGACAAATCCTACGAGCAGTACTTC. This sequence encodes CASSFRDKSYEQYF.

This chain joins TRBV5-4 and TRBJ2-3, with D possibly being TRBD2 (6 bases). CDR3 length: 16 amino acids. Trimming cost V 2 bases and J 0 bases, with 13 bases left between them. The germline V gene encodes CDR1 SGHNT and CDR2 YYREEE (reference sequence). CDR3 sequence reads: CASSFGGRTSTDTQYF. The CDR3 nucleotides are TGTGCCAGCAGCTTCGGGGGACGGACAAGCACAGATACGCAGTATTTT.

The V and J genes are TRBV4-1 and TRBJ2-6; D perhaps matches TRBD1 (5 bases). This CDR3 region has 14 residues. CDR1 is MGHRA, CDR2 YSYEKL, per germline. Trimming stripped 4 bases from V and 4 bases from J, with 8 bases between. This CDR3 reads CASSLGQGANVLTF. The CDR3 nucleotides read TGCGCCAGCAGCCTGGGGCAGGGGGCCAACGTCCTGACTTTC.

The rearrangement joins TRBV7-2 to TRBJ1-2; 7 bases are a match to TRBD1. Germline V gene lookup returns CDR1 SGHTA and CDR2 FQGNSA. J gave up 2 bases and V 5 bases, and 5 bases lay outside the gene matches. The CDR3 is made up of 14 amino acids. DNA of the CDR3: TGTGCCAGCAGCATGACAGGGAGAAACTATGGCTACACCTTC. Translation gives CASSMTGRNYGYTF. The full variable domain, completed using reference TRBV7-2 and TRBJ1-2, is GAGVSQSPSNKVTEKGKDVELRCDPISGHTALYWYRQSLGQGLEFLIYFQGNSAPDKSGLPSDRFSAERTGGSVSTLTIQRTQQEDSAVYLCASSMTGRNYGYTFGSGTRLTVV.

The CDR3 protein is CASSPPGVAEETQYF. The CDR3 DNA sequence: TGTGCCAGCAGCCCCCCGGGGGTTGCGGAAGAGACCCAGTACTTC. The chain carries TRBV7-8 and TRBJ2-5; D is perhaps TRBD2 (6 bases). In germline, CDR1 is SGHVS, CDR2 FQNEAQ. V was pared by 5 bases and J by 3 bases, with 16 bases between. CDR3 size: 15 residues.

As regards this clone: Distinct nucleotide sequences in the sample also encode this CDR3. V and J are TRBV7-2 and TRBJ1-5; a weak D match, TRBD1 (6 bases). Trimming pared 2 bases from V and 4 bases from J, leaving 6 bases between. The CDR3 is 13 residues long. Germline V gene sequence: CDR1 SGHTA, CDR2 FQGNSA. In nucleotides, the CDR3 is TGTGCCAGCAGCTTAAGGGGGAATCAGCCCCAGCATTTT. Residues: CASSLRGNQPQHF.

The table lists this clone with a count of one. The J gene is TRBJ2-7, the V gene TRBV10-1; 9 positions match TRBD1. The ends lost 4 bases at V and 5 bases at J; junction bases unmatched: 9. Germline CDR1 is WNHNN and CDR2 is SYGVQD (reference sequence). The CDR3 covers 15 residues. The CDR3 nucleotides read TGCGCCAGCAGTGCGTGGACAGGGGAAAATAACGAGCAGTACTTC. Encoded protein: CASSAWTGENNEQYF.

The chain carries TRBV7-9 and TRBJ2-1; perhaps TRBD1 as D (5 bases). The CDR3 consists of 15 residues. Per the germline V gene, CDR1 is SEHNR and CDR2 is FQNEAQ (reference sequence). The germline V and J ends were trimmed by 5 bases and 8 bases, with 19 bases remaining between them. CDR3 sequence reads: CASSPLPDKIHEQFF. In DNA form, the CDR3 reads TGTGCCAGCAGCCCCCTTCCGGACAAAATCCATGAGCAGTTCTTC.

The chain recombines TRBV7-9 with TRBJ1-2; TRBD1 might be the D (6 bases). This CDR3 has 12 residues. CDR1 is SEHNR, CDR2 FQNEAQ, per germline (reference sequence). V dropped 1 base and J dropped 11 bases, with 11 bases sitting between them. CDR3 bases: TGTGCCAGCAGCTTAGACAGGGAAGTTTACACCTTC. Its protein is CASSLDREVYTF.

This clone was observed once. V gene TRBV11-3 combines with J gene TRBJ2-2; TRBD2 matches 10 bases. V lost 7 bases, J lost 4 bases, and 9 bases stayed unmatched. Germline lookup yields CDR1 SGHNT and CDR2 YENEEA. This CDR3 has 16 residues. DNA of the CDR3: TGTGCCAGCAACCAACGAGCGGGAGGGGGCACCGGGGAGCTGTTTTTT. Residues: CASNQRAGGGTGELFF.

This clone was observed once. V gene TRBV19 combines with J gene TRBJ1-5; the D is unclear. From germline, CDR1 is LNHDA and CDR2 SQIVND (reference sequence). Trimming took off 2 bases at V and 1 base at J, with 12 bases between the two ends. The CDR3 is 16 amino acids. CDR3 sequence (DNA): TGTGCCAGTAGTATACTCGGACTGGGGAGCAATCAGCCCCAGCATTTT. Encoded protein: CASSILGLGSNQPQHF.

V gene TRBV29-1 combines with J gene TRBJ2-2, with TRBD2 matching over 8 bases. With V trimmed by 5 bases and J by 4 bases, 12 bases remained unmatched. The CDR3 runs to 16 residues. CDR1 is SQVTM and CDR2 is ANQGSEA in the germline V gene. The CDR3: CSVSIQVAGGTGELFF. The DNA for the CDR3 is TGCAGCGTTTCAATCCAAGTTGCGGGGGGCACCGGGGAGCTGTTTTTT.

The V call is TRBV5-6, the J call TRBJ2-5, with 7 nucleotides matching TRBD2. Per germline, CDR1 SGHDT and CDR2 YYEEEE. V was clipped by 4 bases and J by 5 bases; unmatched bases: 14. The CDR3 consists of 16 residues. The DNA for the CDR3 is TGTGCCAGCAGCCCGGACTGGGATTTCGGGAGGGAGACCCAGTACTTC. It is translated as CASSPDWDFGRETQYF.

V gene TRBV5-4 combines with J gene TRBJ2-1, with 9 nucleotides matching TRBD2. The V gene end was trimmed by 4 bases and the J gene end by 3 bases; junction bases not matched to a gene: 5. Germline CDR1 and CDR2: SGHNT and YYREEE (reference sequence). The CDR3 loop spans 15 amino acids. DNA of the CDR3: TGTGCCAGCAGCCTCAGCGGGGGGTACTACAATGAGCAGTTCTTC. Its translation is CASSLSGGYYNEQFF. The variable domain in full, with the rest retrieved from reference TRBV5-4 and TRBJ2-1, is ETGVTQSPTHLIKTRGQQVTLRCSSQSGHNTVSWYQQALGQGPQFIFQYYREEENGRGNFPPRFSGLQFPNYSSELNVNALELDDSALYLCASSLSGGYYNEQFFGPGTRLTVL.

The chain uses TRBV7-8 and TRBJ1-5, with 7 bases aligning to TRBD1. The ends lost 1 base at V and 2 bases at J; junction bases unmatched: 8. The CDR3 has 17 amino acids. The V gene's germline CDR1 is SGHVS and CDR2 FQNEAQ. Written as DNA, the CDR3 is TGTGCCAGCAGCTTAGGGACAGGATACACCGGCAATCAGCCCCAGCATTTT. It specifies CASSLGTGYTGNQPQHF.

This rearrangement joins TRBV2 to TRBJ1-5, with TRBD1 identical over 7 bases. This CDR3 has 15 amino acids. J was trimmed by 2 bases and V by 5 bases; bases with no gene match: 6. The germline gives CDR1 SNHLY, CDR2 FYNNEI. This CDR3 reads CASSPVTGGNQPQHF. DNA of the CDR3: TGTGCCAGCAGTCCGGTAACAGGGGGCAATCAGCCCCAGCATTTT.

The chain combines TRBV10-3 with TRBJ2-7; 12 nucleotides match TRBD2. The CDR3 consists of 16 residues. The germline V gene has CDR1 ENHRY and CDR2 SYGVKD. The ends lost 10 bases at V and 5 bases at J; junction bases unmatched: 15. The CDR3 DNA sequence: TGTGCCACCCTATCAACTCTAGCGGGAGGGGCCAACGAGCAGTACTTC. Protein product: CATLSTLAGGANEQYF.

This rearrangement joins TRBV5-1 to TRBJ2-3; no reliable D call. V shed 1 base and J shed 2 bases, with 8 bases lying between them. CDR3 length: 14 residues. The germline gives CDR1 SGHRS, CDR2 YFSETQ. The CDR3 reads CASSLSYYTDTQYF. The CDR3 DNA is TGCGCCAGCAGCTTGTCATACTACACAGATACGCAGTATTTT.

In its sample, this clone was seen once. The chain combines TRBV6-5 with TRBJ1-1, with D perhaps TRBD1 (5 bases). Germline assignment: CDR1 MNHEY and CDR2 SVGAGI. The V gene lost 5 bases and the J gene lost 1 base, with 11 bases spanning the gap. This CDR3 has 14 amino acids. The CDR3 spells CASSTGHRNTEAFF. Here the CDR3 DNA reads TGTGCCAGCAGTACCGGACATCGGAACACTGAAGCTTTCTTT.

The J gene is TRBJ2-5, the V gene TRBV4-1; TRBD1 agrees at 7 bases. Germline V gene data show CDR1 as MGHRA and CDR2 as YSYEKL. The ends lost 1 base at V and 1 base at J; junction bases unmatched: 6. The CDR3 covers 16 residues. For the CDR3, the DNA is TGCGCCAGCAGCCAAGGGTACAGGGGATTCCAAGAGACCCAGTACTTC. Amino acids: CASSQGYRGFQETQYF.

The chain carries TRBV5-4 and TRBJ1-2; D possibly corresponds to TRBD1 (6 bases). From germline, CDR1 is SGHNT and CDR2 YYREEE (reference sequence). This CDR3 region has 14 residues. Trimming shortened V by 0 bases and J by 7 bases, and 13 bases separated the two germline ends. The CDR3 region is CASSLDRVVRGYTF. Here the CDR3 DNA reads TGTGCCAGCAGCTTGGACAGGGTGGTACGTGGCTACACCTTC.

The chain combines TRBV7-6 with TRBJ1-4; D is ambiguous. CDR3 length: 11 amino acids. The germline gives CDR1 SGHVS, CDR2 FNYEAQ. Trimming pared 9 bases from V and 8 bases from J, leaving 10 bases between. Here the CDR3 DNA reads TGTGCCAGTCCAATGGGCGAAAAACTGTTTTTT. It specifies CASPMGEKLFF.

V is TRBV7-9 and J is TRBJ2-3; 8 nucleotides agree with TRBD2. The CDR3 contains 15 residues. The trim removed 2 bases at V and 6 bases at J, leaving 7 bases unmatched. Looked up from germline, CDR1 is SEHNR and CDR2 is FQNEAQ (reference sequence). CDR3 loop: CASSLTGGPRDTQYF. The CDR3 DNA sequence: TGTGCCAGCAGCTTAACGGGAGGGCCTAGGGATACGCAGTATTTT.

This sequence joins TRBV30 and TRBJ1-2; D gene ambiguous. Germline V gene lookup returns CDR1 GTSNPN and CDR2 SVGIG (reference sequence). The CDR3 totals 13 residues. Between the trimmed V and J ends, which lost 5 bases and 1 base, there was a span of 11 bases. CDR3 in amino acids: CAWSAGNNYGYTF. The CDR3 nucleotides are TGTGCCTGGTCTGCGGGAAATAACTATGGCTACACCTTC. The full variable domain, rest sourced from reference TRBV30 and TRBJ1-2, is SQTIHQWPATLVQPVGSPLSLECTVEGTSNPNLYWYRQAAGRGLQLLFYSVGIGQISSEVPQNLSASRPQDRQFILSSKKLLLSDSGFYLCAWSAGNNYGYTFGSGTRLTVV.

CDR3 DNA sequence: TGTGCCAGCAGCTTGTGGGAAGGGGTCCATGGCTACACCTTC. Its translation: CASSLWEGVHGYTF. The rearrangement joins TRBV5-6 to TRBJ1-2; weak D call: TRBD1 (5 bases). Germline V gene sequence: CDR1 SGHDT, CDR2 YYEEEE. V was shortened by 1 base and J by 6 bases, with 13 bases between the two germline ends. The CDR3 extends over 14 amino acids.

This clone has a single count. This chain uses TRBV27 with TRBJ2-5; possibly TRBD1 for D (6 bases). CDR3 size: 16 residues. Trimming cost V 2 bases and J 5 bases, with 18 bases left between them. Germline V gene sequence: CDR1 MNHEY, CDR2 SMNVEV (reference sequence). The CDR3 reads CASSLNVVGAAETQYF. In DNA form, the CDR3 reads TGTGCCAGCAGTTTAAATGTGGTGGGGGCGGCGGAGACCCAGTACTTC.

The chain joins TRBV7-3 to TRBJ2-2, with 7 bases matching TRBD2. The V segment lost 3 bases and the J segment 4 bases; nucleotides outside the gene matches: 8. Germline V gene lookup returns CDR1 SGHTA and CDR2 FQGTGA. This CDR3 spans 16 amino acids. CDR3 amino acids: CASSFSSGRSTGELFF. DNA for the CDR3: TGTGCCAGCAGCTTCTCTAGCGGCCGGAGCACCGGGGAGCTGTTTTTT.